This TCR beta chain is drawn from a study of technical replicates of blood from a few donors. Sequencing was performed with immunoSEQ multiplex PCR; in TCRdb, only in-frame clones are kept and a portion is missing. The profile shows under 100,000 clones, about 94% of them singletons. CDR3 length: 15 amino acids. In germline, CDR1 is MNHNS, CDR2 SASEGT. V dropped 3 bases and J dropped 6 bases, with 15 bases sitting between them. The material sequenced was T cells isolated from PBMCs. The V call is TRBV6-1, the J call TRBJ2-1, with TRBD2 as a possible D gene (6 bases). The source of this sequence is a human donor in good health. The CDR3 region is CASSESSAESNEQFF. In DNA, the CDR3 is TGTGCCAGCAGTGAGTCTAGCGCGGAGAGCAATGAGCAGTTCTTC.